The 15 T cell receptor beta chains given below trace back to one sample, sequenced in a study of blood T cell repertoires in COVID-19. Sequencing used immunoSEQ multiplex PCR; TCRdb keeps in-frame clones, though not all of them. Of under 40,000 clones listed, roughly 84% are singletons. The sequenced sample was peripheral blood. These receptors all stem from a man in his 60s with active COVID-19.

The rearrangement joins TRBV4-2 to TRBJ1-6; D perhaps matches TRBD1 (6 bases). CDR1 and CDR2 from the germline V gene are LGHNA and YNFKEQ. The ends were cut back, 2 bases at V and 6 bases at J, with 14 bases in the middle. This CDR3 spans 16 amino acids. The CDR3, as DNA: TGTGCCAGCAGCCAACAGGGGATCGGGACTAATTCACCCCTCCACTTT. Translating it yields CASSQQGIGTNSPLHF.

V gene TRBV27 combines with J gene TRBJ2-7; weak D call: TRBD2 (5 bases). This CDR3 region has 15 residues. Germline CDR1 MNHEY, CDR2 SMNVEV (reference sequence). V was pared by 2 bases and J by 1 base, with 12 bases between. CDR3 amino acids: CASSLRGSPSYEQYF. In nucleotides, the CDR3 is TGTGCCAGCAGTTTAAGAGGGTCCCCTTCCTACGAGCAGTACTTC.

The CDR3 loop reads CASSLTGSGANVLTF. CDR3 sequence (DNA): TGTGCCAGCAGCTTGACAGGGTCTGGGGCCAACGTCCTGACTTTC. The V call is TRBV7-3, the J call TRBJ2-6; 7 positions match TRBD1. This CDR3 comprises 15 residues. Germline V CDR1 and CDR2: SGHTA, FQGTGA. V dropped 3 bases and J dropped 1; count of bases not matched to a gene: 0.

V is TRBV6-1 and J is TRBJ2-7; D remains unclear. The germline V gene has CDR1 MNHNS and CDR2 SASEGT. This CDR3 contains 13 residues. V was cut by 2 bases and J by 2 bases, with 7 bases left in between. DNA for the CDR3: TGTGCCAGCAGTGAAAGAGCCACCTACGAGCAGTACTTC. Its translation is CASSERATYEQYF.

The V call is TRBV4-3, the J call TRBJ2-5; a possible D gene is TRBD1 (5 bases). Germline-derived CDR1 and CDR2 are LGHNA and YSLEER. V was clipped by 0 bases and J by 1 base, with 15 bases between them. This CDR3 spans 17 amino acids. CDR3 DNA: TGCGCCAGCAGCCAAGAATACATGGGGCAGACCCAAGAGACCCAGTACTTC. Translating it yields CASSQEYMGQTQETQYF.

The CDR3 bases are TGTGCCAGCAGCCAAGGGAACGGCGGGGGCTCAGATACGCAGTATTTT. This encodes CASSQGNGGGSDTQYF. The V gene is TRBV4-2, the J gene TRBJ2-3, with D possibly matching TRBD2 (7 bases). Germline CDR1 reads LGHNA; CDR2 reads YNFKEQ. The CDR3 is made up of 16 amino acids. V lost 1 base and J lost 4, with 15 bases in between.

V gene TRBV6-2 or TRBV6-3 combines with J gene TRBJ2-7; 7 bases are shared with TRBD2. Germline CDR1 is MNHEY and CDR2 is SVGEGT. There are 14 residues in the CDR3. J gave up 0 bases and V 7 bases, and 6 bases lay outside the gene matches. The CDR3 loop reads CASTPAGSSYEQYF. In DNA form, the CDR3 reads TGTGCCAGCACCCCAGCGGGGAGCTCCTACGAGCAGTACTTC.

The V and J genes are TRBV7-2 and TRBJ1-1; D unresolved. Trimming cost V 3 bases and J 3 bases, with 14 bases left between them. The CDR3 runs to 15 residues. Per germline, CDR1 SGHTA and CDR2 FQGNSA. This CDR3 is CASSLLSTPDTEAFF. The CDR3 coding sequence is TGTGCCAGCAGCTTGTTGTCGACTCCAGACACTGAAGCTTTCTTT.

This clone was counted only a few times. The V and J genes are TRBV20-1 and TRBJ2-7; weak D call: TRBD2 (6 bases). Germline CDR1 is DFQATT and CDR2 is SNEGSKA (reference sequence). The CDR3 loop spans 14 amino acids. V gave up 3 bases and J gave up 3 bases, with 15 bases separating them. CDR3 coding DNA: TGCAGTGCTAGTCGTGGTAGCGGTCTCTACGAGCAGTACTTC. This codes for CSASRGSGLYEQYF.

The V call is TRBV11-2, the J call TRBJ1-2, with no clear D. The CDR3 sequence is 16 residues long. V shed 3 bases and J shed 0 bases, with 14 bases lying between them. Germline CDR1 is SGHAT and CDR2 is FQNNGV. The chain's CDR3 is CASSFGRATSNYGYTF. CDR3 bases: TGTGCCAGCAGCTTTGGGCGGGCGACCTCTAACTATGGCTACACCTTC.

The gene calls are TRBV9 and TRBJ2-7, with a possible D match to TRBD2 (7 bases). This CDR3 region has 13 residues. Germline CDR1 reads SGDLS; CDR2 reads YYNGEE. The V and J ends lost 4 bases and 7 bases respectively, with 15 bases between them. The CDR3 reads CASSPRGRSEQYF. The DNA for the CDR3 is TGTGCCAGCAGCCCGCGGGGGCGATCGGAGCAGTACTTC.

This chain links TRBV6-5 with TRBJ2-3; D is possibly TRBD2 (5 bases). Germline assignment: CDR1 MNHEY and CDR2 SVGAGI. The CDR3 loop spans 14 amino acids. Between the trimmed V and J ends, which lost 6 bases and 2 bases, there was a span of 12 bases. The CDR3 nucleotides are TGTGCCAGCAGAGTACTAGGCCTCACAGATACGCAGTATTTT. Amino acid sequence: CASRVLGLTDTQYF.

This chain links TRBV10-3 with TRBJ1-2, with TRBD1 as a possible D gene (5 bases). V was pared by 7 bases and J by 4 bases, with 10 bases between. The CDR3 covers 12 residues. CDR1 is ENHRY, CDR2 SYGVKD, per germline. CDR3 in amino acids: CAITDQGYGYTF. The CDR3 nucleotides read TGTGCCATCACGGATCAGGGCTATGGCTACACCTTC.

J is TRBJ2-7 and V is TRBV9; 9 nucleotides match TRBD1. The V segment lost 3 bases and the J segment 2 bases; nucleotides outside the gene matches: 6. The CDR3 length is 15 residues. Germline assignment: CDR1 SGDLS and CDR2 YYNGEE. The DNA of the CDR3 is TGTGCCAGCAGCGATGGGACAGGGAGAGCCTACGAGCAGTACTTC. Its protein product is CASSDGTGRAYEQYF.

The genes are TRBV4-3 and TRBJ2-1; TRBD2 is a possible D gene (5 bases). Trimming took off 0 bases at V and 9 bases at J, with 9 bases between the two ends. In germline, CDR1 is LGHNA, CDR2 YSLEER. The CDR3 totals 13 residues. The CDR3 spells CASSQDISGEQFF. The CDR3 DNA follows: TGCGCCAGCAGCCAAGATATAAGCGGTGAGCAGTTCTTC.